This passage covers 13 T cell receptor beta chains from one sample sequenced in a study of blood T cell repertoires in COVID-19. Sequenced by immunoSEQ multiplex PCR; TCRdb stores in-frame clones only, minus some. The data show approximately 260,000 clones, approximately 80% seen once. Material for sequencing was peripheral blood. These receptors originate from a woman older than 75 with active or convalescent COVID-19.

The V gene is TRBV6-5, the J gene TRBJ2-5, with TRBD2 identical over 8 bases. Trimming cost V 6 bases and J 5 bases; bases outside gene matches: 5. The CDR3 sequence is 13 residues long. Germline V gene data show CDR1 as MNHEY and CDR2 as SVGAGI. The CDR3 sequence is CASRGPSGETQYF. The DNA of the CDR3 is TGTGCCAGCAGGGGACCTAGCGGGGAGACCCAGTACTTC.

V gene TRBV4-1 combines with J gene TRBJ1-5, with D tentatively TRBD1 (5 bases). V gave up 5 bases and J gave up 0 bases, with 11 bases separating them. The CDR3 length is 15 residues. CDR1 and CDR2 from the germline V gene are MGHRA and YSYEKL. The CDR3: CASSDDRYSNQPQHF. Written as DNA, the CDR3 is TGCGCCAGCAGCGATGACAGATATAGCAATCAGCCCCAGCATTTT.

This sequence joins TRBV28 and TRBJ2-7, with 8 bases fitting TRBD1. V shed 5 bases and J 5 bases; nucleotides not matched to a gene: 5. Germline CDR1 MDHEN, CDR2 SYDVKM. The CDR3 covers 13 residues. CDR3: CASSRTGLDEQYF. As DNA, the CDR3 is TGTGCCAGCAGTAGGACAGGGTTGGACGAGCAGTACTTC.

This rearrangement joins TRBV6-5 to TRBJ1-1; the D gene is possibly TRBD1 (5 bases). Trimming took 6 bases from V and 0 from J, leaving 11 bases between them. The CDR3 totals 14 residues. Germline V gene data show CDR1 as MNHEY and CDR2 as SVGAGI. For the CDR3, the DNA is TGTGCCAGCAGCAGAACAGGAGTGAACACTGAAGCTTTCTTT. Translating gives CASSRTGVNTEAFF.

V gene TRBV3-1 (or the pseudogene TRBV3-2) combines with J gene TRBJ1-1, with D maybe TRBD1 (5 bases). V shed 1 base and J shed 5 bases, with 17 bases lying between them. Germline CDR1 reads LGHDT; CDR2 reads YNNKEL (reference sequence). The CDR3 contains 16 residues. Here the CDR3 reads CASSQVSDTFRTEAFF. CDR3 DNA sequence: TGTGCCAGCAGCCAAGTTTCGGACACCTTTAGAACTGAAGCTTTCTTT.

The V and J genes are TRBV28 and TRBJ1-2; 9 bases align to TRBD1. The CDR3 is 14 amino acids. Losses at the gene ends were 0 bases for V and 7 bases for J; bases not matched to a gene: 3. Germline V gives CDR1 MDHEN, CDR2 SYDVKM. CDR3 sequence (DNA): TGTGCCAGCAGTTTATGGGGACAGGGTAGTGGCTACACCTTC. It translates to CASSLWGQGSGYTF.

This clone came up a few times. The chain carries TRBV20-1 and TRBJ1-6, with D uncertain. The germline gives CDR1 DFQATT, CDR2 SNEGSKA (reference sequence). CDR3 size: 15 residues. Trimming pared 3 bases from V and 5 bases from J, leaving 14 bases between. The CDR3 coding sequence is TGCAGTGCTAGTGAGGGAGCCGGGCATAATTCACCCCTCCACTTT. The encoded protein is CSASEGAGHNSPLHF.

The chain combines TRBV25-1 with TRBJ2-1, with TRBD2 identical over 10 bases. The CDR3 is 16 residues long. Germline loops: CDR1 MGHDK, CDR2 SYGVNS. Trimming at V came to 1 base and at J to 5 bases, leaving 5 bases not matched to a gene. Written as DNA, the CDR3 is TGTGCCAGCAGTGAATTGTCAGCGGGAGGGAACAATGAGCAGTTCTTC. Amino acids: CASSELSAGGNNEQFF.

The chain couples TRBV5-1 to TRBJ1-4; 8 bases align to TRBD1. V dropped 1 base and J dropped 7; count of bases not matched to a gene: 6. This CDR3 contains 15 residues. CDR1 is SGHRS, CDR2 YFSETQ, per germline. The CDR3 DNA sequence: TGCGCCAGCAGCTTGACAGGGGGGAGTAGTGAAAAACTGTTTTTT. Translation gives CASSLTGGSSEKLFF.

The chain carries TRBV21-1 and TRBJ2-7; the listed D gene, TRBD2, was not tested against the DNA. TRBV21-1 is recorded as a pseudogene. CDR3 size: 16 residues. The CDR3 bases are TGTGCCAGCAGCAAAAACTCGCTAGCGGGTAGCGACGAGCAGTACTTC. Its protein product is CASSKNSLAGSDEQYF.

The chain has TRBV28 and TRBJ2-7; D is unclear. V lost 5 bases to trimming and J lost 0 bases, with 8 bases between them. Germline CDR1 MDHEN, CDR2 SYDVKM. The length of the CDR3 is 13 residues. The CDR3 sequence is CASSHTDSYEQYF. The CDR3 region has the DNA TGTGCCAGCAGTCATACAGACTCCTACGAGCAGTACTTC.

The genes are TRBV6-2 or TRBV6-3 and TRBJ1-2; D not certain. The CDR3 has 14 residues. Germline V gene data show CDR1 as MNHEY and CDR2 as SVGEGT. V lost 4 bases and J 3 bases, leaving 12 bases between the germline ends. CDR3 sequence reads: CASSSAAGDYGYTF. In DNA form, the CDR3 reads TGTGCCAGCAGTTCCGCGGCGGGTGACTATGGCTACACCTTC.

This clone was detected only a few times. The rearrangement links TRBV3-1 (or the pseudogene TRBV3-2) to TRBJ1-1, with D uncertain. The CDR3 length is 14 residues. Trimming left V 2 bases short and J 6 bases short, with 13 bases between. The germline V gene has CDR1 LGHDT and CDR2 YNNKEL (reference sequence). The CDR3 region has the DNA TGTGCCAGCAGCCAAACGGGGTCTCGAGCTGAAGCTTTCTTT. It is translated as CASSQTGSRAEAFF.